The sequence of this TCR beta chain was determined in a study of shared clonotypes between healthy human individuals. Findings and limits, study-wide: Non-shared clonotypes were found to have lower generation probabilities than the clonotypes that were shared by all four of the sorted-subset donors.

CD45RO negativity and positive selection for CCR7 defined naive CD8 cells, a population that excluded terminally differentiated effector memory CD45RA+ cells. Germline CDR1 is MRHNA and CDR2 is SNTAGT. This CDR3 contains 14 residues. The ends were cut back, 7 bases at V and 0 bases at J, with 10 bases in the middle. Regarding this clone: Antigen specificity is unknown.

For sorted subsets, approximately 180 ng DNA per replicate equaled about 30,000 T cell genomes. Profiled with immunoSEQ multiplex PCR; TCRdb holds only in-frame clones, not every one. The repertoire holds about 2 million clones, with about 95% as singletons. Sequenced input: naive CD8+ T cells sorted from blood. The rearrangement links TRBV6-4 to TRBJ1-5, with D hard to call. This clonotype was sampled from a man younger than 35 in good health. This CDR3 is CASTARNSNQPQHF. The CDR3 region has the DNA TGTGCCAGCACCGCAAGGAATAGCAATCAGCCCCAGCATTTT.